The entry below gives a single T cell receptor beta chain sequence along with its context. Its antigen is not identified. The Oncomine TCR Beta short-read assay was what sequenced the DNA obtained from cultured CD4+ T cells. TCRdb reprocessed the PCR reads with MiXCR, giving one entry per CDR3 protein. The table includes about 12,000 distinct CDR3 sequences, roughly three quarters detected once. The V end lost 4 bases, the J end lost 1 base, and 11 bases lay between the germline ends. This CDR3 has 15 residues. Germline V gives CDR1 MNHEY, CDR2 SVGEGT. This specimen belongs to a study of vaccination and CD4 T cells after COVID-19. Treatment meaning: approximately nine-day PBMC culture with coronavirus spike peptide pools or control peptides (ViraFEST assay). Each of days 3 and 7 saw half the medium replaced by fresh IL-2 medium.

The specimen was CD4+ T cells from blood, cultured in vitro. The V gene is TRBV6-2 or TRBV6-3, the J gene TRBJ1-5; unclear D gene. The clonotype comes from a human donor who had recovered from COVID-19. The CDR3 reads CASSSPGRSNQPQHF. DNA of the CDR3: TGTGCCAGCAGTTCCCCCGGACGGAGCAATCAGCCCCAGCATTTT.